A selection of T cell receptor beta chains follows, all from one sample in a study of CD8+CD57+ T cells in acquired aplastic anemia. Via MiXCR, TCRdb re-called the reads, giving one row per CDR3 protein. This table has 310,000 or so distinct CDR3 sequences, approximately 57% appearing once. The specimen was sorted CD4+, CD8+, or CD8+CD57+ T cells (not recorded which) from PBMCs. The source of these receptors is a human donor with aplastic anemia. The CDR3 runs from the conserved cysteine through the conserved F or W. D genes are given only for firm matches. The listing skips clone size in some rows; elsewhere it reads once, few, many or a size class.

V gene	D gene	J gene	clone size	CDR3 DNA	CDR3 protein
TRBV7-6	-	TRBJ2-1	many	TGTGCCAGCAGCTCGCGGCTCAGAGAATTATACAATGAGCAGTTCTTC	CASSSRLRELYNEQFF
TRBV7-3	TRBD2	TRBJ2-7	-	TGTGCCAGCAGCTGGGGACTAGCGGGTGAACCGAGCTCCTACGAGCAGTACTTC	CASSWGLAGEPSSYEQYF
TRBV7-8	TRBD2	TRBJ2-2	many	TGTGCCAGCAGCTTAGCCCGGGGGGGGGTACTGACCGGGGAGCTGTTTTTT	CASSLARGGVLTGELFF
TRBV20-1	-	TRBJ2-7	-	TGCAGTGCTAGGACGGGAGACGACGAGCAGTACTTC	CSARTGDDEQYF
TRBV7-9	-	TRBJ1-5	many	TGTGCCAGCAGCTCTCCCGTCGGGCCCCAGCATTTT	CASSSPVGPQHF
TRBV12-5	TRBD1	TRBJ2-5	-	TGTGCTAGTGGTTCGGACAGGGGAGAGACCCAGTACTTC	CASGSDRGETQYF
TRBV9	-	TRBJ2-1	many	TGTGCCAGCAGCGTAGCGGGTCGTCGGTCCTACAATGAGCAGTTCTTC	CASSVAGRRSYNEQFF
TRBV20-1	TRBD1	TRBJ2-7	-	TGCAGTGCTAGAGAGACAGGGGGACCACATTACTACGAGCAGTACTTC	CSARETGGPHYYEQYF
TRBV9	TRBD1	TRBJ2-2	many	TGTGCCAGCAGCGTTTTAGGACAGGGGAACACCGGGGAGCTGTTTTTT	CASSVLGQGNTGELFF
TRBV9	TRBD1	TRBJ2-5	-	TGTGCCAGCAGCGAGTCACAGGGGGCCCAAGAGACCCAGTACTTC	CASSESQGAQETQYF
TRBV15	TRBD2	TRBJ2-7	-	TGTGCCACCAGCAGTGCTAGCCCTTTGTTAGCGGGGGGGATATACGAGCAGTACTTC	CATSSASPLLAGGIYEQYF
TRBV19	TRBD2	TRBJ2-2	-	TGTGCCAGTCAGAGCGGGAGGGGGACCGGGGAGCTGTTTTTT	CASQSGRGTGELFF
TRBV2	TRBD2	TRBJ2-5	many	TGTGCCAGCAGTGTGGGGGAGGGACGGGAGGGGGAGACCCAGTACTTC	CASSVGEGREGETQYF
TRBV19	-	TRBJ1-2	many	TGTGCCAGTAGGCGGGATGTGGCTACTAACTATGGCTACACCTTC	CASRRDVATNYGYTF
TRBV3-1	TRBD2	TRBJ2-3	many	TGTGCCAGCAGCCCTATGGCGGGAGGGCTTGGTGGTACGCAGTATTTT	CASSPMAGGLGGTQYF
TRBV5-1	-	TRBJ2-3	once	TGCGCCAGCAGCTTTTTCACAGGGTCCAATCAGCCCCAGTATTTT	CASSFFTGSNQPQYF
TRBV7-7	-	TRBJ2-1	-	TGTGCTAGCAGCCGTACTATTTACAATGAGCAGTTCTTC	CASSRTIYNEQFF
TRBV11-3	TRBD1	TRBJ2-4	-	TGTGCCAGCAGCTTTCCGGGACAGGGGTCCATTCAGTACTTC	CASSFPGQGSIQYF
TRBV20-1	-	TRBJ2-1	many	TGCAGTGCTAGAGACGAGTTTGGGACGTCCCAGGGGAATGAGCAGTTCTTC	CSARDEFGTSQGNEQFF
TRBV18	TRBD1	TRBJ2-7	many	TGTGCCAGCTCAAAGGGACAGGTGGCCTACGAGCAGTACTTC	CASSKGQVAYEQYF
TRBV5-1	-	TRBJ1-1	-	TGCGCCAGCACGGCCCCGAACACTGAAGCTTTCTTT	CASTAPNTEAFF
TRBV20-1	-	TRBJ1-2	-	TGCAGTGCTCACGACAGAGGGGCCCATGGCTACACCTTC	CSAHDRGAHGYTF
TRBV7-2	-	TRBJ2-7	-	TGTGCCAGCAGCCCAACAGGAGCCTACGAGCAGTACTTC	CASSPTGAYEQYF
TRBV20-1	-	TRBJ1-6	few	TGCAGTGCTCCCAAGGGCTATAATTCACCCCTCCACTTT	CSAPKGYNSPLHF
TRBV7-9	-	TRBJ2-7	-	TGTGCCAGCAGCTTAGACGTTTCCTACGAGCAGTACTTC	CASSLDVSYEQYF
TRBV10-3	-	TRBJ2-2	-	TGTGCCACCAAGGGGCCAGGGGCGTTAGCCGGGGAGCTGTTTTTT	CATKGPGALAGELFF
TRBV18	TRBD2	TRBJ2-2	-	TGTGCCAGCTCACCAAGGGCTAGCGGTGACACCGGGGAGCTGTTTTTT	CASSPRASGDTGELFF
TRBV5-1	-	TRBJ1-1	few	TGCGCCAGCAGCTTGGGGATGAACACTGAAGCTTTCTTT	CASSLGMNTEAFF
TRBV11-1	TRBD2	TRBJ2-7	many	TGTGCCAGCAGCTATATCAGGGGGACTAGCGGATCCTACGAGCAGTACTTC	CASSYIRGTSGSYEQYF
TRBV15	-	TRBJ1-4	-	TGTGCCACCAGCAGAGGAGGGGAGAATGAAAAACTGTTTTTT	CATSRGGENEKLFF
TRBV20-1	-	TRBJ1-2	-	TGCAGTGCCATTGCCCCGGCGTACGGCTACACCTTC	CSAIAPAYGYTF
TRBV20-1	-	TRBJ1-1	-	TGCAGTGCGCCGGGACGTTTGAACACTGAAGCTTTCTTT	CSAPGRLNTEAFF
TRBV24-1	TRBD1	TRBJ1-5	-	TGTGCCACCAGTGATCCCCGACAGGGGGCAGGCAATCAGCCCCAGCATTTT	CATSDPRQGAGNQPQHF
TRBV19	-	TRBJ1-2	-	TGTGCCAGTAGTATATCCGGGGTCGATGGTGGCTACACCTTC	CASSISGVDGGYTF
TRBV12-3/TRBV12-4	TRBD1	TRBJ2-1	-	TGTGCTAGTGGTGCACAGGGGGGCGAGCAGTTCTTC	CASGAQGGEQFF
TRBV9	TRBD1	TRBJ2-7	-	TGTGCCAGCAGCGTAGGGAGCTACAGGGGAAACGAGCAGTACTTC	CASSVGSYRGNEQYF
TRBV9	-	TRBJ2-3	-	TGTGCCAGCAGTCGAGATCCAGATACGCAGTATTTT	CASSRDPDTQYF
TRBV19	TRBD2	TRBJ2-1	once	TGTGCCAGTCGTCCGGGGGGGGATGAGCAGTTCTTC	CASRPGGDEQFF
TRBV6-5	-	TRBJ1-1	-	TGTGCCAGCAGTTCTGGTATAGGGGGTCCCACTGAAGCTTTCTTT	CASSSGIGGPTEAFF
TRBV7-9	-	TRBJ1-6	-	TGTGCCAGCAGCCCCCCGAGACAGTCGTATTCACCCCTCCACTTT	CASSPPRQSYSPLHF
TRBV7-8	-	TRBJ1-4	-	TGTGCCAGCAGCTTAAGTCAGGGCGAAAAACTGTTTTTT	CASSLSQGEKLFF
TRBV2	-	TRBJ2-7	-	TGTGCCATGGGGAGCTACGAGCAGTACTTC	CAMGSYEQYF
TRBV5-1	-	TRBJ1-3	-	TGCGCCAGCAGCTTGGAAGGGACCGCCCACTCTGGAGACACCATATATTTT	CASSLEGTAHSGDTIYF
TRBV13	-	TRBJ1-2	-	TGTGCCAGCAGCCTCAGACAGCATGGCTACACCTTC	CASSLRQHGYTF
TRBV10-3	TRBD2	TRBJ2-1	many	TGTGCCAGCCAGACTAGCGGGGTAAGCAATGAGCAGTTCTTC	CASQTSGVSNEQFF
TRBV7-7	-	TRBJ2-2	once	TGTGCCAGCAGCTACGGGGCCTACACCGGGGAGCTGTTTTTT	CASSYGAYTGELFF
TRBV6-6	-	TRBJ1-5	many	TGTGCCAGCACCTCCCCCGCGGGACACAGCAATCAGCCCCAGCATTTT	CASTSPAGHSNQPQHF
TRBV10-3	-	TRBJ1-6	few	TGTGCCATCAGCGCTATAGACAGTGGGTCACCCCTCCACTTT	CAISAIDSGSPLHF
TRBV20-1	TRBD2	TRBJ2-7	few	TGCAGTGCTAGGGGATCACTAGCGGGGGCCGCCTACGAGCAGTACTTC	CSARGSLAGAAYEQYF
TRBV7-9	-	TRBJ1-1	many	TGTGCCAGCAGCACCGGGACACCTAACACTGAAGCTTTCTTT	CASSTGTPNTEAFF
TRBV19	-	TRBJ2-7	-	TGTGCCAGTAGCTCGGGATGGCAGTCTGGGCAGTACTTC	CASSSGWQSGQYF
TRBV5-4	-	TRBJ2-7	-	TGTGCCAGCAGGCGGGCAGGGTCCACCTACTACGAGCAGTACTTC	CASRRAGSTYYEQYF
TRBV2	TRBD1	TRBJ1-6	-	TGTGCCAGCAGAGGATCGGGACAGCTGCCTAATTCACCCCTCCACTTT	CASRGSGQLPNSPLHF
TRBV24-1	-	TRBJ1-2	many	TGTGCCACCAGTGCCCCAGGGTCTAACTATGGCTACACCTTC	CATSAPGSNYGYTF
TRBV20-1	TRBD2	TRBJ2-5	once	TGCAGTGCTAGAGATGGGGGTGTGAGACTAGCGGGGGAAGAGACCCAGTACTTC	CSARDGGVRLAGEETQYF
TRBV11-3	TRBD2	TRBJ2-5	-	TGTGCCAGCAAGCGGGGCCAAGAGACCCAGTACTTC	CASKRGQETQYF
TRBV7-2	-	TRBJ1-2	once	TGTGCCAGCAGCTTGGCCGGCGGGTTGGACCCATATGGCTACACCTTC	CASSLAGGLDPYGYTF
TRBV5-1	TRBD2	TRBJ2-7	many	TGCGCCAGCAGCTTTGGCGGGAGGGTCGACGAGCAGTACTTC	CASSFGGRVDEQYF